Listed here is a single T cell receptor beta chain. This sample was included in a study of response to subunit inactivated influenza vaccine. V was trimmed by 0 bases and J by 6 bases, leaving 14 bases between them. The CDR3 spans 16 residues. Germline CDR1 is LGHNA and CDR2 is YSLEER. TCRdb used MiXCR to reprocess the RT-PCR reads, holding one entry per CDR3 protein. Of around 850,000 distinct CDR3 sequences in the sample, less than 20% were seen once. V gene TRBV4-3 combines with J gene TRBJ2-2; the D gene is possibly TRBD2 (7 bases). The sequencing here drew on PBMCs from blood, taken roughly 5 days after vaccination. This clonotype originated in a middle-aged man who received an inactivated influenza vaccine. The CDR3, as DNA: TGCGCCAGCAGCCAAGAGCGGGGAGGGGGAGCCGGGGAGCTGTTTTTT. This translates into CASSQERGGGAGELFF.